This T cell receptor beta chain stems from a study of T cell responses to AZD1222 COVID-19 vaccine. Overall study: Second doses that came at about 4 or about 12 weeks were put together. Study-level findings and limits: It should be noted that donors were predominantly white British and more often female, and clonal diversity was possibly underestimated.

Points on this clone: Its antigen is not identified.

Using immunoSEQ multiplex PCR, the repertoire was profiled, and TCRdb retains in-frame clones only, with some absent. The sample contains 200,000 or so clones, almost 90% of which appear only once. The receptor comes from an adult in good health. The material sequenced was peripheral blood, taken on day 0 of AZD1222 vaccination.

CDR3 region: CASSFGRGYGYTF. Written as DNA, the CDR3 is TGTGCCAGCAGTTTTGGCAGGGGATATGGCTACACCTTC. The genes are TRBV28 and TRBJ1-2; possible D gene TRBD1, 6 bases. Trimming took 3 bases from V and 5 from J, leaving 10 bases between them. This CDR3 is built from 13 residues. Germline V lookup: CDR1 MDHEN, CDR2 SYDVKM.